A selection of T cell receptor beta chains follows, all from one sample in a study of T cells after yellow fever vaccination. In TCRdb, the 5' RACE reads were re-called with MiXCR into one record per CDR3 protein. The sample lists roughly 500,000 distinct CDR3 sequences, over 15% occurring once. The sequences come from PBMCs, collected 15 days after the yellow fever booster vaccination. Receptors originate from a man aged 25-45 years who received the YFV17D yellow fever vaccine. CDR3s include the opening cysteine and the closing phenylalanine or tryptophan. A D gene is named only where the DNA matches it firmly. Not every row has a clone size; where given, it reads once, few, many or a size class.

>-|TRBV5-1|few|TRBJ1-5
TGCGCCAGCAGCTTGGCCGTCAGCAATCAGCCCCAGCATTTT
CASSLAVSNQPQHF
>-|TRBV10-2|few|TRBJ1-1
TGCGCCTCAAAGGGGGAGTACACTGAAGCTTTCTTT
CASKGEYTEAFF
>-|TRBV7-2|few|TRBJ1-2
TGTGCCAGCATGAGGGGGTTCGTGGATGGCTACACCTTC
CASMRGFVDGYTF
>-|TRBV5-6|few|TRBJ2-3
TGTGCCAGCAGCTTCCAAATCACAGATACGCAGTATTTT
CASSFQITDTQYF
>TRBD2|TRBV11-1|-|TRBJ2-5
TGTGCCAGCAGCTCTCCTTTACACCCCCGGGGAGGGCAAGAGACCCAGTACTTC
CASSSPLHPRGGQETQYF
>-|TRBV20-1|few|TRBJ2-1
TGCAGTGCTAGAGATATGGGTCTAGCGAACGCCGAGCAGTTCTTC
CSARDMGLANAEQFF
>-|TRBV12-3/TRBV12-4|-|TRBJ2-7
TGTGCCAGCAGTCCCTTCCGAGCTTCCTCCTACGAGCAGTACTTC
CASSPFRASSYEQYF
>TRBD2|TRBV24-1|-|TRBJ2-3
TGTGCCACCAGTGATTCGACTAGCGGGAGTTTCACAGATACGCAGTATTTT
CATSDSTSGSFTDTQYF
>TRBD1|TRBV5-1|-|TRBJ2-2
TGCGCCAGCAGCTACCGGGACAGCCACACCGGGGAGCTGTTTTTT
CASSYRDSHTGELFF
>-|TRBV7-9|-|TRBJ1-2
TGTGCCAGCAGCTTATCCGACGGATACTATGGCTACACCTTC
CASSLSDGYYGYTF
>-|TRBV20-1|-|TRBJ1-1
TGCAGTGCTAGCGTCGGATACACTGAAGCTTTCTTT
CSASVGYTEAFF
>-|TRBV11-2|few|TRBJ2-1
TGTGCCAGCACCCCGACTAGTAATGGGCGCGGGTTCTTC
CASTPTSNGRGFF
>-|TRBV10-3|-|TRBJ2-1
TGTGCCATCAGTGATGGGAACGGGAGTCATGAGCAGTTCTTC
CAISDGNGSHEQFF
>TRBD1|TRBV7-9|-|TRBJ2-7
TGTGCCAGCAGCTCCGGACAGGGGGGATGGTACGAGCAGTACTTC
CASSSGQGGWYEQYF
>TRBD2|TRBV29-1|-|TRBJ2-2
TGCAGCGTTGGGGGAAAGGGACTACCGAACACCGGGGAGCTGTTTTTT
CSVGGKGLPNTGELFF
>-|TRBV5-6|-|TRBJ2-4
TGTGCCAGCAGCTTCGGGCTGGGGAACATTCAGTACTTC
CASSFGLGNIQYF
>-|TRBV27|-|TRBJ2-2
TGTGCCAGCAATGCTTGGGGGGCCACCGGGGAGCTGTTTTTT
CASNAWGATGELFF
>TRBD1|TRBV4-3|-|TRBJ1-1
TGCGCCAGCAGCCGACAGGGGGCTACTGAAGCTTTCTTT
CASSRQGATEAFF
>-|TRBV7-8|-|TRBJ1-1
TGTGCCAGCAGCCCCCTAGGGAGGACTGAAGCTTTCTTT
CASSPLGRTEAFF
>TRBD2|TRBV10-3|-|TRBJ2-4
TGTGCCATCACGGTACTAGCGGGAGCCCCGGGCAAAAACATTCAGTACTTC
CAITVLAGAPGKNIQYF
>TRBD2|TRBV5-1|few|TRBJ2-1
TGCGCCGCGCCAGATTTGCGGGGAGGGGAGCAGTTCTTC
CAAPDLRGGEQFF
>-|TRBV2|-|TRBJ1-4
TGTGCCAGCAGGGCCATGGGGTGGGTCGAAAAACTGTTTTTT
CASRAMGWVEKLFF
>TRBD2|TRBV7-2|few|TRBJ2-3
TGTGCCAGCGAACGGGGGACTAGGGATGGTACGCAGTATTTT
CASERGTRDGTQYF
>TRBD2|TRBV5-1|-|TRBJ2-5
TGCGCCAGCAGCCCGCTTTTGACTAGCGGGAGGCAAGAGACCCAGTACTTC
CASSPLLTSGRQETQYF
>-|TRBV12-3/TRBV12-4|few|TRBJ2-7
TGTGCCAGCAGTTTAGGGGGGAGCAGCGAGCAGTACTTC
CASSLGGSSEQYF
>-|TRBV18|-|TRBJ2-5
TGTGCCAGCCACCTGGGGGCCGGGGAGACCCAGTACTTC
CASHLGAGETQYF
>-|TRBV28|many|TRBJ2-3
TGTGCCAGCGGAGTAGGGTTCACAGATACGCAGTATTTT
CASGVGFTDTQYF
>-|TRBV25-1|few|TRBJ2-5
TGTGCCAGCAGTGAGGGGGGCCCCAACCAAGAGACCCAGTACTTC
CASSEGGPNQETQYF
>TRBD1|TRBV27|few|TRBJ1-3
TGTGCCAGCAGTCGGGGACAGGAAAGAAACACCATATATTTT
CASSRGQERNTIYF
>TRBD2|TRBV19|-|TRBJ2-1
TGTGCCAGTAACCTGCTAGCGGGATCCGGTGAGCAGTTCTTC
CASNLLAGSGEQFF
>-|TRBV2|few|TRBJ2-3
TGTGCCAGCAGTGTCAGGGGCCCAGATACGCAGTATTTT
CASSVRGPDTQYF
>-|TRBV6-5|few|TRBJ1-1
TGTGCCAGCAGTTACTCTTGGGGTCGAGCTTTCTTT
CASSYSWGRAFF
>-|TRBV7-2|few|TRBJ1-2
TGTGCCAGCAGCCCGGCGAGCCTCGCTAACTATGGCTACACCTTC
CASSPASLANYGYTF
>-|TRBV11-2|few|TRBJ1-5
TGTGCCAGCAGCTTAGATCTCACCGTACCCCAGCATTTT
CASSLDLTVPQHF
>TRBD2|TRBV11-2|-|TRBJ2-1
TGTGCCAGCAGCTTAGTACTTTTCGAGCGGGGTACCTACAATGAGCAGTTCTTC
CASSLVLFERGTYNEQFF
>-|TRBV5-1|-|TRBJ2-7
TGCGCCAGCAGCTTGAGCCGGGACCAGCTCTACGAGCAGTACTTC
CASSLSRDQLYEQYF
>TRBD2|TRBV9|few|TRBJ2-2
TGTGCCAGCAGCGTATCTAGCGGGAGCGCCGGGGAGCTGTTTTTT
CASSVSSGSAGELFF
>-|TRBV20-1|few|TRBJ2-3
TGCAGTGCTCGGTCGGACGGTAGCACAGATACGCAGTATTTT
CSARSDGSTDTQYF
>-|TRBV7-8|-|TRBJ2-1
TGTGCCAGCAGCTCCTCCCGAGACGTCGGGCGGGAGCAGTTCTTC
CASSSSRDVGREQFF
>TRBD2|TRBV12-3/TRBV12-4|few|TRBJ2-7
TGTGCCAGCAGTTTAAGCGGGAGGGGCCACGAGCAGTACTTC
CASSLSGRGHEQYF
>TRBD2|TRBV5-1|-|TRBJ2-7
TGCGCCAGCAGCAATCGGGACTATGGCTACGAGCAGTACTTC
CASSNRDYGYEQYF
>-|TRBV10-3|-|TRBJ1-1
TGTGCCATCAGCTCCGCAGGGACTCTAGCTTTCTTT
CAISSAGTLAFF
>-|TRBV20-1|few|TRBJ2-3
TGCAGTGCTAGAGGGACGTACACAGATACGCAGTATTTT
CSARGTYTDTQYF
>-|TRBV5-1|-|TRBJ2-7
TGCGCCAGCAGCTTGGACAGGTCATTAGCCGAGCAGTACTTC
CASSLDRSLAEQYF
>TRBD1|TRBV5-1|few|TRBJ2-7
TGCGCCAGCAGCAACCGGGACAGGGGGCGCGACGAGCAGTACTTC
CASSNRDRGRDEQYF
>-|TRBV2|few|TRBJ2-7
TGTGCCAGCAGAGAGGGACGGAACTACGAGCAGTACTTC
CASREGRNYEQYF
>-|TRBV28|few|TRBJ2-3
TGTGCCAGCAGCTCCACTTTTTCCTACACAGATACGCAGTATTTT
CASSSTFSYTDTQYF
>-|TRBV15|few|TRBJ2-5
TGTGCCACCACTCGGGGCGAGGAGACCCAGTACTTC
CATTRGEETQYF
>-|TRBV7-6|-|TRBJ2-7
TGTGCCAGCAGCTTTAGCGGACAGTACGAGCAGTACTTC
CASSFSGQYEQYF
>TRBD1|TRBV5-1|few|TRBJ2-1
TGCGCCAGCAGCTGGGCCGGACAGGGGCAGTTCTTC
CASSWAGQGQFF
>TRBD2|TRBV20-1|-|TRBJ2-7
TGCAGTGCTCCGGGACTAGCGGACCACTACGAGCAGTACTTC
CSAPGLADHYEQYF
>-|TRBV29-1|-|TRBJ2-2
TGCAGCGTTGAGTCGGCAGGGGTAACCGGGGAGCTGTTTTTT
CSVESAGVTGELFF
>-|TRBV3-1|-|TRBJ1-3
TGTGCCAGCAGCCAAGGGACCCGCCTCGGAAACACCATATATTTT
CASSQGTRLGNTIYF
>TRBD2|TRBV7-2|few|TRBJ2-1
TGTGCCAGCAGCCAAAGCGGGAGGGCCGGTGAGCAGTTCTTC
CASSQSGRAGEQFF